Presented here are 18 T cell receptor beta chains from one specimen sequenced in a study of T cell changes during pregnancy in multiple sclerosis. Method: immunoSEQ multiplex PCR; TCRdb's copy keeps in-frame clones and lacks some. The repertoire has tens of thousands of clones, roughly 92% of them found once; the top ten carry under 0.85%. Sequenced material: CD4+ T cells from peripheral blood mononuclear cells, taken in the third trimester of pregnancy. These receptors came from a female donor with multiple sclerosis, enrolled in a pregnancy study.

CDR3 in amino acids: CASSLAGAGASYEQYF. DNA of the CDR3: TGCGCCAGCAGCTTGGCGGGGGCGGGAGCGTCCTACGAGCAGTACTTC. The rearrangement links TRBV5-1 to TRBJ2-7, with D tentatively TRBD2 (7 bases). Germline CDR1 reads SGHRS; CDR2 reads YFSETQ. V was shortened by 0 bases and J by 1 base, with 14 bases between the two germline ends. The CDR3 has 16 amino acids.

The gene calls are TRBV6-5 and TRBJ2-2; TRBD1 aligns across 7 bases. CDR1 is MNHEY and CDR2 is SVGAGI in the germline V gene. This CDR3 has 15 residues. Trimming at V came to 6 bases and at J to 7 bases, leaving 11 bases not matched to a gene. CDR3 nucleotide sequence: TGTGCCAGCAGAGGCGGACAGGCCCCAGGCGGGGAGCTGTTTTTT. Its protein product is CASRGGQAPGGELFF.

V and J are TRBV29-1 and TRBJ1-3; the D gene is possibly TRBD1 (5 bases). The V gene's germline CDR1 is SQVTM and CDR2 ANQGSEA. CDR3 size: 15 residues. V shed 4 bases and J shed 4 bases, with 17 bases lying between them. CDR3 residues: CSVALGGTVGNTIYF. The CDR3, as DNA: TGCAGCGTTGCTCTGGGGGGGACGGTCGGAAACACCATATATTTT.

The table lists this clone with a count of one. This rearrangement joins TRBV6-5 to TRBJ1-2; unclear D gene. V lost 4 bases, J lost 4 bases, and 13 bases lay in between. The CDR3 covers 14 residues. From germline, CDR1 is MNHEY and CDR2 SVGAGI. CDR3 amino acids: CASSSLVGLYGYTF. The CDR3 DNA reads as TGTGCCAGCAGTTCCCTCGTTGGGCTCTATGGCTACACCTTC.

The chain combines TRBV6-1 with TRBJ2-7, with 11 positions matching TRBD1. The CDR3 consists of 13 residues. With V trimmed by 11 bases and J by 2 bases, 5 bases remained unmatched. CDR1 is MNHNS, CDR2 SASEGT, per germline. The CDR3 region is CAVGTGGTYEQYF. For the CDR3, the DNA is TGTGCCGTCGGGACAGGGGGGACCTACGAGCAGTACTTC.

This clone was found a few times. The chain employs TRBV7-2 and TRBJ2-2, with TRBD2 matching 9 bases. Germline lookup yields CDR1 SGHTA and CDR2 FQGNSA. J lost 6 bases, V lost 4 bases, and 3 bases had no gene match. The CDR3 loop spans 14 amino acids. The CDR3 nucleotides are TGTGCCAGCAGCTCGGGACTAGCAGCCGGGGAGCTGTTTTTT. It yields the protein CASSSGLAAGELFF.

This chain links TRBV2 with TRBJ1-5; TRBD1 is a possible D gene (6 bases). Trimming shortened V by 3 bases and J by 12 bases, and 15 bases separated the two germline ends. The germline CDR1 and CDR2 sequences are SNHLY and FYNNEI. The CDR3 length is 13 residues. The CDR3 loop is CASSDSLQGLQHF. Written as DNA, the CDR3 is TGTGCCAGCAGTGACAGCCTCCAGGGGCTCCAGCATTTT. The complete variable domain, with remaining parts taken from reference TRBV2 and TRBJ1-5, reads EPEVTQTPSHQVTQMGQEVILRCVPISNHLYFYWYRQILGQKVEFLVSFYNNEISEKSEIFDDQFSVERPDGSNFTLKIRSTKLEDSAMYFCASSDSLQGLQHFGDGTRLSIL.

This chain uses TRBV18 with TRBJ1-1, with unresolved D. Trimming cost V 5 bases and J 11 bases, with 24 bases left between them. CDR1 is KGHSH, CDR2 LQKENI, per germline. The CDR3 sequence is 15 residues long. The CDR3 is CASSSNNQAPGGAFF. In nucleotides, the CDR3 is TGTGCCAGCTCATCAAATAATCAGGCACCTGGCGGGGCTTTCTTT.

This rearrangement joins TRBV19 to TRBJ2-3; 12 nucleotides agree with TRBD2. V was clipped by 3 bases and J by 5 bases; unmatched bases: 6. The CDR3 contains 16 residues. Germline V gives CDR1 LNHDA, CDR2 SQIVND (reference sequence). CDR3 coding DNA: TGTGCCAGTAGTATCAGACTAGCGGGAGTGGAAGATACGCAGTATTTT. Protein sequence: CASSIRLAGVEDTQYF.

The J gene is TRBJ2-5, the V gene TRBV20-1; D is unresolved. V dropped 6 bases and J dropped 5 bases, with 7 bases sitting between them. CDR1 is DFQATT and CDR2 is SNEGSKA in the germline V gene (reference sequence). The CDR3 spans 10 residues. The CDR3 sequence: CSALGETQYF. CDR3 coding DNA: TGCAGTGCCTTGGGCGAGACCCAGTACTTC.

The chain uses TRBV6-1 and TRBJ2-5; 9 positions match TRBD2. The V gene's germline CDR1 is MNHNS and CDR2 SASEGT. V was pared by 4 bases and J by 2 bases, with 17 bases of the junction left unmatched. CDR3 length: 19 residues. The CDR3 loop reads CASSAQRASGIRTQETQYF. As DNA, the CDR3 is TGTGCCAGCAGTGCCCAAAGGGCTAGCGGGATTCGAACGCAAGAGACCCAGTACTTC.

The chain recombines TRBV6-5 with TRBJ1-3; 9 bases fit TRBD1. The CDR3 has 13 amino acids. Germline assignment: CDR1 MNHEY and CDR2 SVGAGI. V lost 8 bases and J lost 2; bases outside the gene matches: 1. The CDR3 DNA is TGTGCCAGCCGACAGGGGGCTGGAAACACCATATATTTT. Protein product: CASRQGAGNTIYF.

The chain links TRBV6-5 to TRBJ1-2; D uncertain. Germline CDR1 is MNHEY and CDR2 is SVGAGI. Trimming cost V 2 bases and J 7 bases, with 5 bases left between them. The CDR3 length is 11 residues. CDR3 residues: CASSYGFGYTF. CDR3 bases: TGTGCCAGCAGTTACGGCTTTGGCTACACCTTC.

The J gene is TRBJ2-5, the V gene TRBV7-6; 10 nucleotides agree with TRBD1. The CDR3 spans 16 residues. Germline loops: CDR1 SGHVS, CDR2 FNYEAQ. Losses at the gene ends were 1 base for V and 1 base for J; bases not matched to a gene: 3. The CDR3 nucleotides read TGTGCCAGCAGCTTAGATGGGACAGGGGTCCAAGAGACCCAGTACTTC. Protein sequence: CASSLDGTGVQETQYF.

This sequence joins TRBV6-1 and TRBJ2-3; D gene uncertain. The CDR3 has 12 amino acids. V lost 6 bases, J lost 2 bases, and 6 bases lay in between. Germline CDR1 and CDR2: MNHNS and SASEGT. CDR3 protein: CASRQYTDTQYF. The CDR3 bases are TGTGCCAGCAGACAATACACAGATACGCAGTATTTT.

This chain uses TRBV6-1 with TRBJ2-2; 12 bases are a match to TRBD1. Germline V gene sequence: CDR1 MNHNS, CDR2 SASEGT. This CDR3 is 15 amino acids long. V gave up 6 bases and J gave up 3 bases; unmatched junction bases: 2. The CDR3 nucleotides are TGTGCCAGCAGCGGGACAGGGGGCTACACCGGGGAGCTGTTTTTT. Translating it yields CASSGTGGYTGELFF.

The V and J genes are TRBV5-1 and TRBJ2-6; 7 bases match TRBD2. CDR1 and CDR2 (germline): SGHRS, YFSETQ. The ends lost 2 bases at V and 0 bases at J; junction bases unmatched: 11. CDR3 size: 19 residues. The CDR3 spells CASSFMVGGKNSGANVLTF. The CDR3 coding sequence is TGCGCCAGCAGCTTTATGGTGGGGGGGAAAAACTCTGGGGCCAACGTCCTGACTTTC.

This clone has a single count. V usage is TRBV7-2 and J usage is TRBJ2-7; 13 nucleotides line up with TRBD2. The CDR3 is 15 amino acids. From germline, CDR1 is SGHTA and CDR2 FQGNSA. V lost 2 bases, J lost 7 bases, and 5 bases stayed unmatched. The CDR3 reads CASSLQLAGGGEQYF. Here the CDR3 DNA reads TGTGCCAGCAGCTTACAACTAGCGGGAGGGGGAGAGCAGTACTTC.